Listed here are 13 T cell receptor beta chains from one sample, sequenced in a study of cytomegalovirus exposure and HLA in healthy donors. With 60 Vbeta and 13 Jbeta primers, the PCR was carried out. Profiled with immunoSEQ multiplex PCR; TCRdb holds only in-frame clones, not every one. The sample carries 150,000 to 200,000 clones, around three quarters recorded once. Sample: PBMCs. These receptors all come from a woman aged 25 to 39 in good health and CMV-seronegative.

Details on this clone: The identical CDR3 is also encoded by other nucleotide sequences in the sample. J is TRBJ2-7 and V is TRBV6-5; 8 bases agree with TRBD1. Germline V gene data show CDR1 as MNHEY and CDR2 as SVGAGI. Unmatched junction bases numbered 8, after V lost 0 bases and J lost 4 bases. This CDR3 is built from 16 residues. CDR3 nucleotides: TGTGCCAGCAGTTACTCGGAGTTGACAGGGGAGTACGAGCAGTACTTC. This encodes CASSYSELTGEYEQYF.

This rearrangement joins TRBV7-9 to TRBJ2-5, with a possible D match to TRBD2 (6 bases). V lost 8 bases and J lost 3, with 19 bases in between. The CDR3 totals 15 residues. The germline V gene has CDR1 SEHNR and CDR2 FQNEAQ (reference sequence). The CDR3 spells CASADPGGYEETQYF. In DNA form, the CDR3 reads TGTGCCAGCGCCGACCCCGGGGGATATGAAGAGACCCAGTACTTC.

The CDR3 coding sequence is TGTGCCAGCAGTGCTTCTGAGAGCTCCTACGAGCAGTACTTC. Protein product: CASSASESSYEQYF. The chain employs TRBV6-4 and TRBJ2-7, with D unresolved. From germline, CDR1 is MRHNA and CDR2 SNTAGT. V was cut by 4 bases and J by 0 bases, with 10 bases left in between. There are 14 residues in the CDR3.

The rearrangement joins TRBV18 to TRBJ2-5; 7 nucleotides agree with TRBD1. In germline, CDR1 is KGHSH, CDR2 LQKENI. The CDR3 sequence is 14 residues long. V was pared by 5 bases and J by 1 base, with 4 bases of the junction left unmatched. CDR3 sequence (DNA): TGTGCCAGCTCAGCGAGGACAGGCCAAGAGACCCAGTACTTC. Its translation is CASSARTGQETQYF.

This clone showed up just once. The chain combines TRBV30 with TRBJ2-7; unclear D gene. With 1 base removed from V and 0 bases from J, the gap between germline ends came to 4 bases. Per germline, CDR1 GTSNPN and CDR2 SVGIG (reference sequence). CDR3 length equals 12 residues. The CDR3 here is CAWSAGSYEQYF. CDR3 DNA sequence: TGTGCCTGGAGTGCGGGCTCCTACGAGCAGTACTTC.

The chain recombines TRBV18 with TRBJ2-7; 7 positions match TRBD1. CDR3 length: 14 amino acids. The germline V gene encodes CDR1 KGHSH and CDR2 LQKENI. V lost 6 bases, J lost 5 bases, and 10 bases stayed unmatched. The CDR3 loop reads CASSPDRESDEQYF. The CDR3 coding sequence is TGTGCCAGCTCCCCTGACAGGGAAAGCGACGAGCAGTACTTC.

The chain carries TRBV10-2 and TRBJ2-7, with 8 bases lining up with TRBD1. Germline V gene lookup returns CDR1 WSHSY and CDR2 SAAADI. The CDR3 spans 16 residues. With 4 bases clipped from V and 3 bases from J, the junction kept 11 bases outside the gene matches. The CDR3 DNA reads TGCGCCAGCAGTGGGTCAGGGGGCCAATATATCTACGAGCAGTACTTC. It yields the protein CASSGSGGQYIYEQYF.

The chain employs TRBV4-2 and TRBJ2-3, with TRBD1 matching 8 bases. V lost 4 bases, J lost 2 bases, and 5 bases stayed unmatched. The germline V gene has CDR1 LGHNA and CDR2 YNFKEQ. The CDR3 length is 15 residues. The CDR3, as DNA: TGTGCCAGCAGCCCCAGGACAGGGAACACAGATACGCAGTATTTT. Translating gives CASSPRTGNTDTQYF.

The chain recombines TRBV19 with TRBJ1-5; D unresolved. This CDR3 spans 17 amino acids. Trimming left V 3 bases short and J 2 bases short, with 17 bases between. Germline CDR1 reads LNHDA; CDR2 reads SQIVND (reference sequence). CDR3 sequence (DNA): TGTGCCAGTAGTATTGCGGGAAGCCCGAGGGGCAATCAGCCCCAGCATTTT. It specifies CASSIAGSPRGNQPQHF. Full variable domain (outside the CDR3, taken from reference TRBV19 and TRBJ1-5): DGGITQSPKYLFRKEGQNVTLSCEQNLNHDAMYWYRQDPGQGLRLIYYSQIVNDFQKGDIAEGYSVSREKKESFPLTVTSAQKNPTAFYLCASSIAGSPRGNQPQHFGDGTRLSIL.

The genes are TRBV18 and TRBJ1-4; 8 nucleotides align to TRBD1. The germline CDR1 and CDR2 sequences are KGHSH and LQKENI. The CDR3 contains 14 residues. The J segment lost 5 bases and the V segment lost 6 bases, leaving 5 bases of the junction unmatched. The CDR3 nucleotides read TGTGCCAGCTCCCCGGACAGGGAGAATGAAAAACTGTTTTTT. Translated: CASSPDRENEKLFF.

The rearrangement joins TRBV5-1 to TRBJ1-2; 8 bases fit TRBD1. Germline V CDR1 and CDR2: SGHRS, YFSETQ. The CDR3 extends over 16 amino acids. The trim removed 1 base at V and 8 bases at J, leaving 13 bases unmatched. CDR3 bases: TGCGCCAGCAGCTTGCCTTGGCAGGGGGCGTTTGAAGGCTACACCTTC. It translates to CASSLPWQGAFEGYTF.

The V and J genes are TRBV5-1 and TRBJ2-7; D not resolved. Germline assignment: CDR1 SGHRS and CDR2 YFSETQ. V shed 4 bases and J shed 0 bases, with 11 bases lying between them. The CDR3 is 14 amino acids. The CDR3 bases are TGCGCCAGCAGCCCAACAAGTTTCTCCTACGAGCAGTACTTC. Translating gives CASSPTSFSYEQYF. The full variable domain, completed using reference TRBV5-1 and TRBJ2-7, is KAGVTQTPRYLIKTRGQQVTLSCSPISGHRSVSWYQQTPGQGLQFLFEYFSETQRNKGNFPGRFSGRQFSNSRSEMNVSTLELGDSALYLCASSPTSFSYEQYFGPGTRLTVT.

The gene calls are TRBV4-1 and TRBJ2-1; D might be TRBD1 (6 bases). The CDR3 totals 15 residues. V gave up 0 bases and J gave up 2 bases, with 8 bases separating them. Germline V gene data show CDR1 as MGHRA and CDR2 as YSYEKL. CDR3 residues: CASSQDRTAYNEQFF. CDR3 nucleotide sequence: TGCGCCAGCAGCCAAGATCGGACAGCCTACAATGAGCAGTTCTTC.